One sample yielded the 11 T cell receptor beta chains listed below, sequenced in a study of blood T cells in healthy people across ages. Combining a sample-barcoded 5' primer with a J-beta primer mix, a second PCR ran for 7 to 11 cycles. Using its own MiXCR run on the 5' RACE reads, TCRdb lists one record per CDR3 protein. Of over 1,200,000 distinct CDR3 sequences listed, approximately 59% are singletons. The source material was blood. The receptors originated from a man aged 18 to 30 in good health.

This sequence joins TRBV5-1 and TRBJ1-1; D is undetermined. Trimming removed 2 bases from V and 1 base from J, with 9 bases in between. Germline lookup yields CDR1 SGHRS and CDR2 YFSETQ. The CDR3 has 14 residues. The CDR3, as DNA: TGCGCCAGCAGCTTATACAGATCGAACACTGAAGCTTTCTTT. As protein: CASSLYRSNTEAFF. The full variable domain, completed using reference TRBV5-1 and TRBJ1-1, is KAGVTQTPRYLIKTRGQQVTLSCSPISGHRSVSWYQQTPGQGLQFLFEYFSETQRNKGNFPGRFSGRQFSNSRSEMNVSTLELGDSALYLCASSLYRSNTEAFFGQGTRLTVV.

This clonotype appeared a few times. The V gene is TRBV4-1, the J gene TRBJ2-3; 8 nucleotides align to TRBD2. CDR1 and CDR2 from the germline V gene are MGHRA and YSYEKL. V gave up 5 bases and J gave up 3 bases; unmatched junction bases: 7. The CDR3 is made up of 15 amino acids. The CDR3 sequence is CASSLAGFGTDTQYF. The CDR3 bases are TGCGCCAGCAGCTTAGCGGGATTCGGAACAGATACGCAGTATTTT.

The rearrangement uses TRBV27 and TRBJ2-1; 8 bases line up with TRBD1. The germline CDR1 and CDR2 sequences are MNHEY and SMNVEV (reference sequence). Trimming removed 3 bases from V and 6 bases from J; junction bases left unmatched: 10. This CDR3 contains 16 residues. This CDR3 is CASSFSGTGPPNEQFF. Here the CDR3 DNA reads TGTGCCAGCAGTTTCTCCGGGACAGGTCCTCCCAATGAGCAGTTCTTC.

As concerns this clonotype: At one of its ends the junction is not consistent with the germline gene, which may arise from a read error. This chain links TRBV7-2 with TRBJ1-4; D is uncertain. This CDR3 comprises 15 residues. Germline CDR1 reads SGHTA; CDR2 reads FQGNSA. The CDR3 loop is CASSMVSGTKEKLFF. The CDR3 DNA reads TGTGCCAGCAGTATGGTCTCGGGTACTAAGGAAAAACTGTTTTTT.

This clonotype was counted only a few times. For the CDR3, the DNA is TGTGCCAGCAGTTTGCCCGGGTCCATAAAGTTCTTC. Translation: CASSLPGSIKFF. The chain combines TRBV27 with TRBJ2-1; D uncertain. The CDR3 covers 12 residues. Per the germline V gene, CDR1 is MNHEY and CDR2 is SMNVEV (reference sequence). V shed 3 bases and J shed 14 bases, with 14 bases lying between them.

DNA of the CDR3: TGTGCCAGCAGCCAAACGACTACCCAAGAGACCCAGTACTTC. It is translated as CASSQTTTQETQYF. The chain recombines TRBV3-1 with TRBJ2-5, with D maybe TRBD2 (5 bases). Trimming left V 2 bases short and J 1 base short, with 8 bases between. Germline V gene sequence: CDR1 LGHDT, CDR2 YNNKEL (reference sequence). The CDR3 loop spans 14 amino acids.

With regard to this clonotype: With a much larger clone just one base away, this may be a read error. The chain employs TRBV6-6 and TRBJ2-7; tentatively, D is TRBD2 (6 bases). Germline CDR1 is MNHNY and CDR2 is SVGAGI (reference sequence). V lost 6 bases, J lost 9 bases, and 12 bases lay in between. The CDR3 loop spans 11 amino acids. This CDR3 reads CASSPGDVQYF. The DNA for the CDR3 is TGTGCCAGCAGCCCGGGGGATGTGCAGTACTTC.

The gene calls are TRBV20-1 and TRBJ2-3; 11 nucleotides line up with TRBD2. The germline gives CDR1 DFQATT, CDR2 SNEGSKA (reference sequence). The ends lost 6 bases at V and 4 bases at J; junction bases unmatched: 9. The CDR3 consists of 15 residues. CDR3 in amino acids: CSAGALAGVADTQYF. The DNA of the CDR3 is TGCAGTGCAGGGGCACTAGCGGGAGTCGCAGATACGCAGTATTTT.

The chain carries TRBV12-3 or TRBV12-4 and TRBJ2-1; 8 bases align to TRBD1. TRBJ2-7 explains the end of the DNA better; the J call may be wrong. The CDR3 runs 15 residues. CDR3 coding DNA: TGTGCCAGCAGTTTCGGGCAGGGGGCGCCCAATGAGCAGTACTTC. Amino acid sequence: CASSFGQGAPNEQYF.

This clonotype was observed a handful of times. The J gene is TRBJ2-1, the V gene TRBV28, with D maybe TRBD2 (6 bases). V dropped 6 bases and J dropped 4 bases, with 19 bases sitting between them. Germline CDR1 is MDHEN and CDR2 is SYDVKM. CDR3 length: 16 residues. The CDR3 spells CASRPGLLGKYNEQFF. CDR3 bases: TGTGCCAGCAGGCCGGGACTCCTCGGGAAGTACAATGAGCAGTTCTTC.

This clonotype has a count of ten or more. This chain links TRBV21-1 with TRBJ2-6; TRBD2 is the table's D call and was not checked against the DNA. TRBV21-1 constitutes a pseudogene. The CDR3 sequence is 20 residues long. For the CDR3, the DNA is TGTGCCAGCAGCAAAGCATGGGAGGAGGGCCGGGCACCCGGGGCCAACGTCCTGACTTTC. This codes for CASSKAWEEGRAPGANVLTF.